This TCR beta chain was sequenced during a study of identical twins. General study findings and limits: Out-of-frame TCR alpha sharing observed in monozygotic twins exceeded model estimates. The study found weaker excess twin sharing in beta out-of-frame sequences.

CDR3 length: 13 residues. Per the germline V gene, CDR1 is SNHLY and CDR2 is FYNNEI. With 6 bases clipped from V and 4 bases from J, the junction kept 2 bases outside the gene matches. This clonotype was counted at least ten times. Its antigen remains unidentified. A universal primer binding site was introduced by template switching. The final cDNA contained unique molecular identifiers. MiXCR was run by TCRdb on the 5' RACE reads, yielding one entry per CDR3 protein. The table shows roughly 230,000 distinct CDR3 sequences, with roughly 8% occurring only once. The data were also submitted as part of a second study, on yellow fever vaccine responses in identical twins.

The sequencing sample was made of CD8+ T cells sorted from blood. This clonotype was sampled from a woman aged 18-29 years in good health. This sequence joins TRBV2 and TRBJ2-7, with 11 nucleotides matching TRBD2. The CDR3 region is CASRLAGVYEQYF. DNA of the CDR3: TGTGCCAGCAGACTAGCGGGAGTATACGAGCAGTACTTC.